This T cell receptor (beta chain) was recovered during a study of T cell responses to AZD1222 COVID-19 vaccine. The data were produced by immunoSEQ multiplex PCR, yet TCRdb's version contains in-frame clones alone and is incomplete. This table holds about 92,000 clones, roughly 93% found once. The junction had 3 bases not matched to a gene; V was cut back by 1 base and J by 6 bases. Germline V lookup: CDR1 SGHTA, CDR2 FQGNSA. The CDR3 loop spans 14 amino acids. The sequence was collected from an adult in good health. The sample consisted of peripheral blood, taken on day 0 of AZD1222 vaccination. V and J are TRBV7-2 and TRBJ1-5, with TRBD1 matching 7 bases. The CDR3 here is CASSLEGGAQPQHF. The CDR3 coding sequence is TGTGCCAGCAGCTTAGAAGGGGGCGCTCAGCCCCAGCATTTT.